This T cell receptor (beta chain) was sequenced during a study of blood T cell repertoires in COVID-19. The CDR3 is 15 residues long. The germline gives CDR1 SGDLS, CDR2 YYNGEE. V gave up 0 bases and J gave up 0 bases, with 10 bases separating them. Generated by immunoSEQ multiplex PCR, the TCRdb table keeps only in-frame clones and is missing some. The sample shows around 150,000 clones, roughly four fifths of them seen only once. The sequenced material came from peripheral blood. The rearrangement uses TRBV9 and TRBJ2-7; D call uncertain. This receptor was obtained from a human donor in a cohort sampled during active COVID-19. CDR3 DNA: TGTGCCAGCAGCGTAGGGAGTAGACGCTCCTACGAGCAGTACTTC. This translates into CASSVGSRRSYEQYF.